The 20 T cell receptor beta chains below all came from one sample that was sequenced in a study of CD8+ T cells in alopecia areata (dated by TCRdb to 2017 to 2018). This specimen's time point label, per the study, means: baseline before oral tofacitinib. Libraries were made using the immunoSEQ multiplex PCR assay. RNA was extracted from all samples and reverse transcribed into cDNA, which served as template for TCR sequencing. The immuneACCESS repertoire file appears here via TCRdb, limited to in-frame rearrangements. These files lack a portion of the clones; in checked studies, under half of the deficit traces to unresolved V genes, and the cause of the others is not known. Counted in this sample were some 120,000 clones; 58% of them appeared once. Of the sample, less than 5.5% falls within the top ten clones. The specimen was CD4+ T cells sorted from blood, collected at week 0. The receptors shown here come from a human donor with alopecia areata.

The rearrangement uses TRBV5-1 and TRBJ2-5; D might be TRBD1 or TRBD2, each matching 5 bases. Trimming took 2 bases from V and 0 from J, leaving 11 bases between them. This CDR3 has 15 amino acids. Germline assignment: CDR1 SGHRS and CDR2 YFSETQ. The CDR3 protein is CASSLGTEYQETQYF. CDR3 nucleotide sequence: TGCGCCAGCAGCTTAGGGACCGAGTACCAAGAGACCCAGTACTTC. Full variable domain (outside the CDR3, taken from reference TRBV5-1 and TRBJ2-5): KAGVTQTPRYLIKTRGQQVTLSCSPISGHRSVSWYQQTPGQGLQFLFEYFSETQRNKGNFPGRFSGRQFSNSRSEMNVSTLELGDSALYLCASSLGTEYQETQYFGPGTRLLVL.

The rearrangement joins TRBV30 to TRBJ1-2, with D unresolved. Trimming shortened V by 8 bases and J by 1 base, and 17 bases separated the two germline ends. Germline V gene lookup returns CDR1 GTSNPN and CDR2 SVGIG (reference sequence). The CDR3 has 14 residues. In DNA, the CDR3 is TGTGCCGGCACAATTGGCAGTATTAACTATGGCTACACCTTC. This encodes CAGTIGSINYGYTF.

The chain employs TRBV27 and TRBJ1-2; TRBD1 matches at 9 bases. The CDR3 runs 15 residues. Germline CDR1 is MNHEY and CDR2 is SMNVEV (reference sequence). Germline trimming cut 4 bases from V and 2 bases from J; bases unmatched to any gene: 5. CDR3 amino acids: CASSSGTGFNYGYTF. The CDR3, as DNA: TGTGCCAGCAGTTCCGGGACAGGGTTCAACTATGGCTACACCTTC.

The chain is built from TRBV15 and TRBJ2-7, with D unresolved. The germline V gene has CDR1 LNHNV and CDR2 YYDKDF (reference sequence). The germline V and J ends were trimmed by 0 bases and 4 bases, with 16 bases remaining between them. The CDR3 is 16 amino acids. CDR3 coding DNA: TGTGCCACCAGCAGAGATAGGTCCGGCGACGGTTACGAGCAGTACTTC. This sequence encodes CATSRDRSGDGYEQYF.

The CDR3 sequence is CASSDTSGRSYNEQFF. The CDR3 DNA is TGTGCCAGCAGCGACACTAGCGGGAGATCCTACAATGAGCAGTTCTTC. The gene calls are TRBV7-2 and TRBJ2-1, with 11 nucleotides matching TRBD2. V was clipped by 5 bases and J by 1 base; unmatched bases: 4. CDR3 length: 16 amino acids. In germline, CDR1 is SGHTA, CDR2 FQGNSA.

The genes are TRBV30 and TRBJ2-3; D might be TRBD1 (6 bases). The CDR3 runs 13 residues. Trimming cost V 1 base and J 10 bases, with 15 bases left between them. Germline V lookup: CDR1 GTSNPN, CDR2 SVGIG (reference sequence). CDR3: CAWSGTDRGSQYF. CDR3 DNA: TGTGCCTGGAGTGGAACCGATAGGGGGTCGCAGTATTTT.

This clone was picked up one time. The chain recombines TRBV5-5 with TRBJ1-1, with D tentatively TRBD1 (6 bases). The CDR3 is 14 amino acids. CDR1 is SGHKS and CDR2 is YYEKEE in the germline V gene (reference sequence). V shed 4 bases and J shed 2 bases, with 12 bases lying between them. The CDR3 DNA reads as TGTGCCAGCAGCCCCAGGGGCGGTAACACTGAAGCTTTCTTT. Translated: CASSPRGGNTEAFF.

The genes are TRBV5-6 and TRBJ2-5; D not certain. Germline V lookup: CDR1 SGHDT, CDR2 YYEEEE. The CDR3 is 12 amino acids. The V gene lost 1 base and the J gene lost 1 base, with 2 bases spanning the gap. For the CDR3, the DNA is TGTGCCAGCAGCTTGTTCCAAGAGACCCAGTACTTC. Protein product: CASSLFQETQYF. Looking up the rest from reference TRBV5-6 and TRBJ2-5 gives the full variable domain: DAGVTQSPTHLIKTRGQQVTLRCSPKSGHDTVSWYQQALGQGPQFIFQYYEEEERQRGNFPDRFSGHQFPNYSSELNVNALLLGDSALYLCASSLFQETQYFGPGTRLLVL.

This clone occurred a few times. V usage is TRBV7-8 and J usage is TRBJ2-3; 13 nucleotides match TRBD2. J was trimmed by 1 base and V by 2 bases; bases with no gene match: 9. Germline loops: CDR1 SGHVS, CDR2 FQNEAQ. The CDR3 consists of 19 residues. CDR3 DNA sequence: TGTGCCAGCAGCTTACAGATCCCGGGACTAGCGGGGCGCACAGATACGCAGTATTTT. Its translation: CASSLQIPGLAGRTDTQYF.

The rearrangement links TRBV21-1 to TRBJ2-1; the listed D gene, TRBD2, was not tested against the DNA. TRBV21-1 is tagged as a pseudogene. The CDR3 covers 14 residues. Here the CDR3 DNA reads TGTGCCAGCAGCACGAAACTCTCCTACAATGAGCAGTTCTTC. It translates to CASSTKLSYNEQFF.

The rearrangement uses TRBV4-3 and TRBJ1-4; 10 positions match TRBD1. The germline V gene encodes CDR1 LGHNA and CDR2 YSLEER. The junction had 10 bases not matched to a gene; V was cut back by 2 bases and J by 10 bases. The CDR3 length is 16 residues. CDR3: CASSQPSRDRGGKLFF. Here the CDR3 DNA reads TGCGCCAGCAGCCAACCTAGCCGGGACAGGGGTGGAAAACTGTTTTTT.

This chain joins TRBV2 and TRBJ1-1, with D possibly being TRBD1 (5 bases). The germline V and J ends were trimmed by 7 bases and 4 bases, with 19 bases remaining between them. The CDR3 spans 15 residues. Germline-derived CDR1 and CDR2 are SNHLY and FYNNEI. The CDR3 nucleotides are TGTGCCAGCACCTCTCCGGCCAGGGCAGGCACTGAAGCTTTCTTT. Translated: CASTSPARAGTEAFF.

The chain joins TRBV27 to TRBJ1-5; D gene ambiguous. Germline V gene sequence: CDR1 MNHEY, CDR2 SMNVEV (reference sequence). CDR3 length: 16 residues. Trimming took 1 base from V and 4 from J, leaving 14 bases between them. The CDR3 DNA sequence: TGTGCCAGCAGTTTATGGTCGGAGTTGAGTAATCAGCCCCAGCATTTT. Amino acid sequence: CASSLWSELSNQPQHF.

This rearrangement joins TRBV7-2 to TRBJ2-3; the D gene could be TRBD1 or TRBD2 (6 bases each). V was clipped by 7 bases and J by 2 bases, with 13 bases between them. The CDR3 is 14 amino acids. In germline, CDR1 is SGHTA, CDR2 FQGNSA. The CDR3: CASNVAGHTDTQYF. CDR3 DNA: TGTGCCAGCAACGTCGCGGGACACACAGATACGCAGTATTTT.

The genes are TRBV5-6 and TRBJ1-2; D may be TRBD1 (5 bases). The CDR3 covers 13 residues. Deletions cut 0 bases from V and 6 bases from J, with 9 bases between. Germline CDR1 and CDR2: SGHDT and YYEEEE. CDR3 sequence: CASSLGQGDGYTF. CDR3 DNA: TGTGCCAGCAGCTTGGGCCAGGGAGATGGCTACACCTTC.

This chain uses TRBV29-1 with TRBJ1-2; tentative D call: TRBD1 (5 bases). The germline V gene has CDR1 SQVTM and CDR2 ANQGSEA. Trimming removed 3 bases from V and 4 bases from J, with 12 bases in between. This CDR3 region has 13 residues. The CDR3 loop reads CSVDGRGGYGYTF. CDR3 coding DNA: TGCAGCGTTGATGGAAGGGGCGGCTATGGCTACACCTTC.

In regard to this clone: This CDR3 is also generated by other DNA sequences in the sample. CDR3 coding DNA: TGTGCCAGCAGCCATGCAGGGGAGCTGTTTTTT. It is translated as CASSHAGELFF. The chain recombines TRBV14 with TRBJ2-2, with D unresolved. Per germline, CDR1 SGHDN and CDR2 FVKESK. Trimming took 3 bases from V and 8 from J, leaving 4 bases between them. The CDR3 consists of 11 residues.

The V call is TRBV15, the J call TRBJ2-4; no definite D call. The CDR3 has 12 residues. Deletions cut 1 base from V and 6 bases from J, with 4 bases between. Germline loops: CDR1 LNHNV, CDR2 YYDKDF (reference sequence). CDR3 sequence (DNA): TGTGCCACCAGCAGAGGGAGAAACATTCAGTACTTC. It yields the protein CATSRGRNIQYF. The full variable domain, in which reference TRBV15 and TRBJ2-4 provide the parts outside the CDR3, is DAMVIQNPRYQVTQFGKPVTLSCSQTLNHNVMYWYQQKSSQAPKLLFHYYDKDFNNEADTPDNFQSRRPNTSFCFLDIRSPGLGDTAMYLCATSRGRNIQYFGAGTRLSVL.

This clone showed up just once. This chain uses TRBV4-1 with TRBJ1-6; the D is unclear. The CDR3 runs 16 residues. In germline, CDR1 is MGHRA, CDR2 YSYEKL. The V gene lost 2 bases and the J gene lost 7 bases, with 15 bases spanning the gap. The CDR3: CASSQRKGRFNSPLHF. The CDR3 bases are TGCGCCAGCAGCCAACGGAAGGGCAGGTTCAATTCACCCCTCCACTTT.

Written as DNA, the CDR3 is TGTGCCAGCAGTTTTGGCGGAGGACCGTACTCAAATGGCTACACCTTC. Protein product: CASSFGGGPYSNGYTF. The rearrangement uses TRBV27 and TRBJ1-2; no reliable D call. CDR1 is MNHEY and CDR2 is SMNVEV in the germline V gene (reference sequence). This CDR3 is built from 16 residues. Trimming stripped 3 bases from V and 6 bases from J, with 20 bases between.